This TCR beta chain came from a study of cytomegalovirus exposure and HLA in healthy donors. The PCR employed 60 Vbeta primers together with 13 Jbeta primers. Assay: immunoSEQ multiplex PCR; the TCRdb copy retains only in-frame clones and omits some. The table lists 130,000 to 150,000 clones, 80% of them singletons. The sample taken for sequencing was PBMCs. The receptor comes from a young man in good health and CMV-seronegative.

This chain's CDR3 is CASSHTTSGRSPSYEQYF. The CDR3 nucleotides are TGTGCCAGCAGCCACACCACTAGCGGGAGATCCCCCAGCTACGAGCAGTACTTC. This chain connects TRBV4-2 to TRBJ2-7; 11 bases fit TRBD2. The germline V gene encodes CDR1 LGHNA and CDR2 YNFKEQ. The V and J ends lost 3 bases and 3 bases, in that order; junction bases with no gene match: 13. The CDR3 runs 18 residues.